Each of the 28 T cell receptor beta chains below was sequenced from the same sample in a study of cytomegalovirus exposure and HLA in healthy donors. Researchers ran the PCR with 60 Vbeta and 13 Jbeta primers. Assay: immunoSEQ multiplex PCR; the TCRdb copy retains only in-frame clones and omits some. The table lists under 200,000 clones, 80% to 90% of them singletons, with about 2% in the top ten. The material sequenced was PBMCs. Receptor source: a woman aged 18-29 years in good health and CMV-seronegative.

This clone was picked up one time. The genes are TRBV6-1 and TRBJ2-7; TRBD1 aligns across 8 bases. The V segment lost 3 bases and the J segment 2 bases; nucleotides outside the gene matches: 6. CDR3 length equals 15 residues. Per the germline V gene, CDR1 is MNHNS and CDR2 is SASEGT. Here the CDR3 DNA reads TGTGCCAGCAGTGAGATTCAGGGGGCGGCCTACGAGCAGTACTTC. Protein: CASSEIQGAAYEQYF.

This clone occurred a few times. The chain is built from TRBV4-1 and TRBJ2-3; 7 nucleotides match TRBD2. CDR3 length: 17 amino acids. Germline assignment: CDR1 MGHRA and CDR2 YSYEKL. J lost 9 bases, V lost 2 bases, and 17 bases had no gene match. CDR3 region: CASSQPSPTGTIRTQYF. DNA for the CDR3: TGCGCCAGCAGCCAACCTTCCCCCACCGGGACTATAAGGACGCAGTATTTT.

This rearrangement joins TRBV29-1 to TRBJ2-5; 12 bases line up with TRBD2. The length of the CDR3 is 14 residues. V was clipped by 4 bases and J by 1 base; unmatched bases: 1. Germline V gives CDR1 SQVTM, CDR2 ANQGSEA. The chain's CDR3 is CSVGTSGIQETQYF. DNA for the CDR3: TGCAGCGTTGGGACTAGCGGGATCCAAGAGACCCAGTACTTC.

This clone was counted only a few times. DNA of the CDR3: TGTGCCATTACCGGGACAGAGAATTCACCCCTCCACTTT. Amino acids: CAITGTENSPLHF. The chain joins TRBV6-5 to TRBJ1-6; 7 bases align to TRBD1. The CDR3 covers 13 residues. The V gene's germline CDR1 is MNHEY and CDR2 SVGAGI. The junction had 7 bases not matched to a gene; V was cut back by 10 bases and J by 7 bases.

The rearrangement joins TRBV7-6 to TRBJ1-5; D remains ambiguous. Germline CDR1 is SGHVS and CDR2 is FNYEAQ. The V and J ends lost 4 bases and 5 bases respectively, with 9 bases between them. This CDR3 comprises 13 residues. CDR3 nucleotide sequence: TGTGCCAGCAGCTCGGGGATACATCAGCCCCAGCATTTT. Translating it yields CASSSGIHQPQHF.

The V call is TRBV7-9, the J call TRBJ2-7, with D perhaps matching TRBD2 (7 bases). The ends were cut back, 6 bases at V and 2 bases at J, with 20 bases in the middle. The V gene's germline CDR1 is SEHNR and CDR2 FQNEAQ (reference sequence). The CDR3 contains 16 residues. The CDR3 nucleotides read TGTGCCAGCAGTTTAAACCGGGGGCGGGAGCCCTACGAGCAGTACTTC. It codes for CASSLNRGREPYEQYF.

This clone occurred once. The genes are TRBV7-9 and TRBJ2-7; weak D call: TRBD2 (6 bases). This CDR3 comprises 14 residues. V was trimmed by 3 bases and J by 5 bases, leaving 14 bases between them. Germline CDR1 SEHNR, CDR2 FQNEAQ (reference sequence). Written as DNA, the CDR3 is TGTGCCAGCAGCTTGGGACTCGGGGTCGACGAGCAGTACTTC. Translated: CASSLGLGVDEQYF.

The V call is TRBV7-9, the J call TRBJ2-5; 7 nucleotides align to TRBD1. The V segment lost 0 bases and the J segment 4 bases; nucleotides outside the gene matches: 5. CDR3 size: 15 residues. Germline V gives CDR1 SEHNR, CDR2 FQNEAQ (reference sequence). The CDR3 loop reads CASSLATGAGETQYF. The CDR3 DNA sequence: TGTGCCAGCAGCTTAGCCACAGGGGCGGGAGAGACCCAGTACTTC.

The chain couples TRBV4-1 to TRBJ1-1; no reliable D call. V was trimmed by 4 bases and J by 7 bases, leaving 22 bases between them. The CDR3 contains 16 residues. Per germline, CDR1 MGHRA and CDR2 YSYEKL. For the CDR3, the DNA is TGCGCCAGCAGCCGGGCAAAGGTGAGCTCCACCGATGAAGCTTTCTTT. This sequence encodes CASSRAKVSSTDEAFF.

The chain recombines TRBV30 with TRBJ2-7; 10 bases are a match to TRBD2. J lost 2 bases, V lost 0 bases, and 4 bases had no gene match. Germline loops: CDR1 GTSNPN, CDR2 SVGIG (reference sequence). This CDR3 spans 15 amino acids. CDR3 nucleotides: TGTGCCTGGAGTGTAGGCCTAGCGGGGGCCTACGAGCAGTACTTC. Residues: CAWSVGLAGAYEQYF. The whole variable domain, filled in from reference TRBV30 and TRBJ2-7, reads SQTIHQWPATLVQPVGSPLSLECTVEGTSNPNLYWYRQAAGRGLQLLFYSVGIGQISSEVPQNLSASRPQDRQFILSSKKLLLSDSGFYLCAWSVGLAGAYEQYFGPGTRLTVT.

The V and J genes are TRBV15 and TRBJ2-4; 9 bases map to TRBD2. This CDR3 region has 20 residues. V lost 0 bases and J lost 2; bases outside the gene matches: 14. From germline, CDR1 is LNHNV and CDR2 YYDKDF (reference sequence). CDR3 sequence: CATSRDPLAGQDFTKNIQYF. As DNA, the CDR3 is TGTGCCACCAGCAGAGATCCCCTAGCGGGACAAGACTTCACCAAAAACATTCAGTACTTC.

The V gene is TRBV2, the J gene TRBJ2-2; 7 bases are a match to TRBD1. Trimming removed 6 bases from V and 5 bases from J; junction bases left unmatched: 9. The CDR3 contains 15 residues. CDR1 is SNHLY, CDR2 FYNNEI, per germline. The CDR3 loop is CASRWGTDLTGELFF. DNA of the CDR3: TGTGCCAGCAGGTGGGGGACAGATTTGACCGGGGAGCTGTTTTTT.

The rearrangement joins TRBV5-6 to TRBJ1-5; no clear D. V was cut by 3 bases and J by 0 bases, with 7 bases left in between. Germline CDR1 is SGHDT and CDR2 is YYEEEE. This CDR3 region has 14 residues. Written as DNA, the CDR3 is TGTGCCAGCAGCTCCCGGAGTAGCAATCAGCCCCAGCATTTT. Amino acid sequence: CASSSRSSNQPQHF.

This chain connects TRBV30 to TRBJ1-4; 7 nucleotides align to TRBD1. V dropped 8 bases and J dropped 2; count of bases not matched to a gene: 5. This CDR3 contains 13 residues. In germline, CDR1 is GTSNPN, CDR2 SVGIG (reference sequence). CDR3 sequence reads: CAGGQQTNEKLFF. In nucleotides, the CDR3 is TGTGCCGGGGGACAGCAGACTAATGAAAAACTGTTTTTT.

This clone is a singleton in its sample. V usage is TRBV20-1 and J usage is TRBJ2-5; tentative D call: TRBD2 (5 bases). The better agreement between TRBJ2-7 and the DNA end casts doubt on the J call. The CDR3 loop spans 11 amino acids. Germline values: CDR1 DFQATT, CDR2 SNEGSKA (reference sequence). This chain's CDR3 is CSGGLFYEQYF. CDR3 bases: TGCAGTGGAGGACTTTTCTACGAGCAGTACTTC.

This chain joins TRBV27 and TRBJ2-1; 7 nucleotides line up with TRBD2. Germline-derived CDR1 and CDR2 are MNHEY and SMNVEV (reference sequence). This CDR3 is 15 amino acids long. V shed 5 bases and J 4 bases; nucleotides not matched to a gene: 8. CDR3 DNA: TGTGCCAGCAGTGGGAGGGGAGGGCCGTACAATGAGCAGTTCTTC. Translation: CASSGRGGPYNEQFF.

This clone was picked up a small number of times. The chain uses TRBV5-1 and TRBJ2-7, with D maybe TRBD2 (6 bases). CDR3 size: 17 residues. Germline CDR1 SGHRS, CDR2 YFSETQ. V dropped 4 bases and J dropped 0 bases, with 20 bases sitting between them. The CDR3 DNA reads as TGCGCCAGCAGCCCGAGAGGAGTAGCGGAGATCTCCTACGAGCAGTACTTC. Protein sequence: CASSPRGVAEISYEQYF.

The chain employs TRBV7-2 and TRBJ2-1, with 10 bases lining up with TRBD1. This CDR3 is 14 amino acids long. The J segment lost 3 bases and the V segment lost 7 bases, leaving 3 bases of the junction unmatched. Germline loops: CDR1 SGHTA, CDR2 FQGNSA. The DNA for the CDR3 is TGTGCCAGCATGAGGGACAGGGGCTACAATGAGCAGTTCTTC. The encoded protein is CASMRDRGYNEQFF.

The chain has TRBV4-1 and TRBJ2-5, with 10 bases fitting TRBD2. The assigned J gene may be wrong: the sequence end matches TRBJ2-7 better. The germline V gene has CDR1 MGHRA and CDR2 YSYEKL. The CDR3 has 16 amino acids. CDR3 in DNA: TGCGCCAGCAGCCAACTAGCGGGGGTAAACCGGTACGAGCAGTACTTC. Its translation: CASSQLAGVNRYEQYF.

V usage is TRBV28 and J usage is TRBJ2-2, with D perhaps TRBD1 (6 bases). Germline CDR1 is MDHEN and CDR2 is SYDVKM. The CDR3 spans 15 residues. Trimming took 8 bases from V and 0 from J, leaving 13 bases between them. The CDR3 here is CASGSGAANTGELFF. CDR3 DNA: TGTGCCAGCGGGTCAGGGGCCGCGAACACCGGGGAGCTGTTTTTT.

J is TRBJ1-1 and V is TRBV16; 8 nucleotides agree with TRBD1. Germline CDR1 is KGHSY and CDR2 is FQNENV. CDR3 length: 14 amino acids. Losses at the gene ends were 1 base for V and 4 bases for J; bases not matched to a gene: 2. In nucleotides, the CDR3 is TGTGCCAGCAGCCAATTTACAGGGGGCACTGAAGCTTTCTTT. Translated, it gives CASSQFTGGTEAFF.

The chain employs TRBV11-2 and TRBJ2-7, with TRBD2 as a possible D gene (7 bases). Germline V gives CDR1 SGHAT, CDR2 FQNNGV. V was trimmed by 2 bases and J by 4 bases, leaving 27 bases between them. This CDR3 spans 19 amino acids. CDR3 DNA: TGTGCCAGCAGCTTAAAGTTCGCCGATTGGGGGGGGGCCCAATACGAGCAGTACTTC. Residues: CASSLKFADWGGAQYEQYF.

The V call is TRBV28, the J call TRBJ2-7; 11 nucleotides agree with TRBD1. J lost 3 bases, V lost 5 bases, and 3 bases had no gene match. CDR1 and CDR2 from the germline V gene are MDHEN and SYDVKM. The CDR3 runs to 14 residues. CDR3 in DNA: TGTGCCAGCAGTCCGGGACAGGGGGACTACGAGCAGTACTTC. As protein: CASSPGQGDYEQYF. The whole variable domain, remainder taken from reference TRBV28 and TRBJ2-7, is DVKVTQSSRYLVKRTGEKVFLECVQDMDHENMFWYRQDPGLGLRLIYFSYDVKMKEKGDIPEGYSVSREKKERFSLILESASTNQTSMYLCASSPGQGDYEQYFGPGTRLTVT.

The table lists this clone with a count of one. V gene TRBV6-5 combines with J gene TRBJ2-1; D is perhaps TRBD1 (5 bases). CDR3 length: 14 residues. The germline CDR1 and CDR2 sequences are MNHEY and SVGAGI. V lost 6 bases and J 4 bases, leaving 13 bases between the germline ends. CDR3 loop: CASSKGNTYNEQFF. CDR3 in DNA: TGTGCCAGCAGCAAGGGGAATACATACAATGAGCAGTTCTTC.

The V gene is TRBV19, the J gene TRBJ2-5; TRBD2 aligns across 11 bases. The length of the CDR3 is 16 residues. The trim removed 5 bases at V and 2 bases at J, leaving 7 bases unmatched. Germline assignment: CDR1 LNHDA and CDR2 SQIVND (reference sequence). The CDR3 reads CASSGVSGGAQETQYF. CDR3 coding DNA: TGTGCCAGTAGTGGGGTTAGCGGGGGGGCTCAAGAGACCCAGTACTTC. Using reference TRBV19 and TRBJ2-5 for the parts outside the CDR3, the full variable domain is DGGITQSPKYLFRKEGQNVTLSCEQNLNHDAMYWYRQDPGQGLRLIYYSQIVNDFQKGDIAEGYSVSREKKESFPLTVTSAQKNPTAFYLCASSGVSGGAQETQYFGPGTRLLVL.

V and J are TRBV27 and TRBJ2-3, with unresolved D. The germline gives CDR1 MNHEY, CDR2 SMNVEV (reference sequence). The CDR3 contains 12 residues. Trimming pared 6 bases from V and 0 bases from J, leaving 4 bases between. The CDR3 loop is CASSPSTDTQYF. The CDR3, as DNA: TGTGCCAGCAGCCCTAGCACAGATACGCAGTATTTT.

This chain joins TRBV18 and TRBJ2-1; the D gene is possibly TRBD2 (7 bases). Germline CDR1 is KGHSH and CDR2 is LQKENI. This CDR3 region has 11 residues. V dropped 6 bases and J dropped 10 bases, with 10 bases sitting between them. CDR3 coding DNA: TGTGCCAGCTCCCGGGGGGCCGAGCAGTTCTTC. As protein: CASSRGAEQFF.

The V and J genes are TRBV7-3 and TRBJ2-7, with D possibly matching TRBD2 (6 bases). Trimming pared 2 bases from V and 7 bases from J, leaving 15 bases between. The CDR3 length is 14 residues. Germline values: CDR1 SGHTA, CDR2 FQGTGA. The CDR3 protein is CASSLSGGGGEQYF. Here the CDR3 DNA reads TGTGCCAGCAGCTTATCAGGCGGCGGAGGGGAGCAGTACTTC.